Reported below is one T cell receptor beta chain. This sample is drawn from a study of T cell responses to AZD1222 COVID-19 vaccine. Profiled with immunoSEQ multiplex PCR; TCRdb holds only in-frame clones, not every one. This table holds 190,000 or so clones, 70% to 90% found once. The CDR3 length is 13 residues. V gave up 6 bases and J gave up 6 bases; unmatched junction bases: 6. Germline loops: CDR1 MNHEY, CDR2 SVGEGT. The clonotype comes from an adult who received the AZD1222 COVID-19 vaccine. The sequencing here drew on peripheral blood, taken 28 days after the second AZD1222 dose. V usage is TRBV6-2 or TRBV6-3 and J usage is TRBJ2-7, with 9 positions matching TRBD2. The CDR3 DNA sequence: TGTGCCAGCAGCCCGGGACTAGCTTTCGAGCAGTACTTC. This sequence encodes CASSPGLAFEQYF.